This T cell receptor beta chain was sequenced for a study of cytomegalovirus exposure and HLA in healthy donors. There were likely unrecorded immune exposures, though donors were nominally healthy when sampled. The study ran its PCR with 60 Vbeta and 13 Jbeta primers. Sequencing was performed with immunoSEQ multiplex PCR; in TCRdb, only in-frame clones are kept and a portion is missing. The sample has about 180,000 clones, 70% to 85% seen once. Broader study findings: Cytomegalovirus status was reportedly diagnosed by the classifier with high specificity and sensitivity.

Concerning this clone itself: Its specificity is not known.

The CDR3 sequence is 16 residues long. Germline V gives CDR1 LNHDA, CDR2 SQIVND (reference sequence). The V and J ends lost 5 bases and 2 bases, in that order; junction bases with no gene match: 8. The origin of this receptor is a woman between 25 and 40 years old in good health and CMV-seropositive. Sequenced material: PBMCs. The rearrangement joins TRBV19 to TRBJ1-2; the match to TRBD1 covers 10 bases. CDR3 DNA: TGTGCCAGTAGTGGGGTAGGGGACAGGGGCAACTATGGCTACACCTTC. It is translated as CASSGVGDRGNYGYTF.